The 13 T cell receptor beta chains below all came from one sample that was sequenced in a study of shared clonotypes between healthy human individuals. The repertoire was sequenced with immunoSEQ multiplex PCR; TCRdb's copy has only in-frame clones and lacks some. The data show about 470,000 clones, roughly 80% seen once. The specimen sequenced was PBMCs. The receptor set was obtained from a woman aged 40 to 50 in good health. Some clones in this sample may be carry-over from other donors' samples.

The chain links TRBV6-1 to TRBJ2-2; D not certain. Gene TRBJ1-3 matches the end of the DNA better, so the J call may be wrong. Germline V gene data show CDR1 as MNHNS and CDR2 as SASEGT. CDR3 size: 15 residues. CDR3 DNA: TGTGCCAGCAGTGAAGCTGAGGACTCAGGAAACACCATATATTTT. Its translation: CASSEAEDSGNTIYF.

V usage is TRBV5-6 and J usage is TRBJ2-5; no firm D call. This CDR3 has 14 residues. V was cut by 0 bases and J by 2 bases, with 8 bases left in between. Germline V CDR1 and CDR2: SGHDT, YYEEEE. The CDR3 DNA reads TGTGCCAGCAGCTTGGAACCCGAACAAGAGACCCAGTACTTC. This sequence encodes CASSLEPEQETQYF.

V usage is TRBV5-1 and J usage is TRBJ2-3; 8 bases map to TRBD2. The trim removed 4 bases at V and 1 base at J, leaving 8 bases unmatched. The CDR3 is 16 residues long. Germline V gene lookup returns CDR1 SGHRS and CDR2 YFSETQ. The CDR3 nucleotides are TGCGCCAGCAGCGCACGGACTAGCAAGGGCACAGATACGCAGTATTTT. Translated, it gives CASSARTSKGTDTQYF.

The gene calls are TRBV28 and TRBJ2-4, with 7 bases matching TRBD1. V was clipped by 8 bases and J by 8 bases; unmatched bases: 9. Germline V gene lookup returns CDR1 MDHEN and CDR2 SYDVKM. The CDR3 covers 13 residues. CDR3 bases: TGTGCCAGCGATAACAGGGGACATGACATTCAGTACTTC. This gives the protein CASDNRGHDIQYF.

The CDR3 coding sequence is TGTGCCATCAGTGACGGCCACGAGCAGTACTTC. Its translation: CAISDGHEQYF. This rearrangement joins TRBV10-3 to TRBJ2-7; D is unresolved. Between the trimmed V and J ends, which lost 3 bases and 5 bases, there was a span of 5 bases. Germline V gene sequence: CDR1 ENHRY, CDR2 SYGVKD. There are 11 residues in the CDR3.

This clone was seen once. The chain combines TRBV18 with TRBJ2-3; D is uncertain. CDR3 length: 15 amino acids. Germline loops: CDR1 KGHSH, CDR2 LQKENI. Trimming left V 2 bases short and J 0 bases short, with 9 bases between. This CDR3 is CASSPGETSTDTQYF. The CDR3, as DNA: TGTGCCAGCTCACCAGGGGAAACTAGCACAGATACGCAGTATTTT.

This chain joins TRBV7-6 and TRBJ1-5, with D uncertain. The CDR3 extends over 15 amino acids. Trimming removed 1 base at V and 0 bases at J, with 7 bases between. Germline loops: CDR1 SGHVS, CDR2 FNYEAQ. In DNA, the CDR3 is TGTGCCAGCAGCTTAGAGTCAGGTAGCAATCAGCCCCAGCATTTT. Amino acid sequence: CASSLESGSNQPQHF.

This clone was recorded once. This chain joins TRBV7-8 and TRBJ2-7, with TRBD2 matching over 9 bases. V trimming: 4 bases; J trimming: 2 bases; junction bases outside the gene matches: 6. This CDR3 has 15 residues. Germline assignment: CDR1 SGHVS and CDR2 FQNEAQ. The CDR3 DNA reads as TGTGCCAGCAGCTGGGCTAGCGGGGAGACCTACGAGCAGTACTTC. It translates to CASSWASGETYEQYF.

The CDR3, as DNA: TGTGCCAGCCGGCGTACAGGGGGGGCCGGGGAGCTGTTTTTT. Encoded protein: CASRRTGGAGELFF. This chain joins TRBV6-1 and TRBJ2-2, with D perhaps TRBD1 (8 bases). Trimming cost V 8 bases and J 6 bases, with 16 bases left between them. The CDR3 runs 14 residues. Germline values: CDR1 MNHNS, CDR2 SASEGT.

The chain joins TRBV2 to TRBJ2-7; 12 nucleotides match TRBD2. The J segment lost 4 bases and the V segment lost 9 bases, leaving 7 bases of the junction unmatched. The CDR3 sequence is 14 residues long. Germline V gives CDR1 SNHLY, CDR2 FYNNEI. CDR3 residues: CASGRTSGVYEQYF. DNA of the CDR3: TGTGCCAGTGGGAGGACTAGCGGGGTATACGAGCAGTACTTC. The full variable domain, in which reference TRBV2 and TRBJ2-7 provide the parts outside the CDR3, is EPEVTQTPSHQVTQMGQEVILRCVPISNHLYFYWYRQILGQKVEFLVSFYNNEISEKSEIFDDQFSVERPDGSNFTLKIRSTKLEDSAMYFCASGRTSGVYEQYFGPGTRLTVT.

CDR3 bases: TGTGCCATCAGTGAGTCGACGAACCAAGAGACCCAGTACTTC. This translates into CAISESTNQETQYF. The rearrangement uses TRBV10-3 and TRBJ2-5; D gene ambiguous. Trimming took 0 bases from V and 0 from J, leaving 5 bases between them. The germline V gene encodes CDR1 ENHRY and CDR2 SYGVKD. This CDR3 comprises 14 residues.

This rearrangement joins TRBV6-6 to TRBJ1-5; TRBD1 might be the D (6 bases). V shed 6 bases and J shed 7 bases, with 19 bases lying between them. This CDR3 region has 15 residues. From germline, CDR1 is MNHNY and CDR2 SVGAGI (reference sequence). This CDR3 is CASSWVGGVWQPQHF. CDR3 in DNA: TGTGCCAGCAGCTGGGTCGGGGGCGTTTGGCAGCCCCAGCATTTT.

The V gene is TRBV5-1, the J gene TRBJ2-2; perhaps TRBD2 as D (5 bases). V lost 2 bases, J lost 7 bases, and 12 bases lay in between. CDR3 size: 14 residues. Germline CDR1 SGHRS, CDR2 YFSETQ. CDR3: CASSFGETFGELFF. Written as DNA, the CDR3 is TGCGCCAGCAGCTTCGGGGAAACCTTCGGGGAGCTGTTTTTT. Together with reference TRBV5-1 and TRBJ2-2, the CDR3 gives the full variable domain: KAGVTQTPRYLIKTRGQQVTLSCSPISGHRSVSWYQQTPGQGLQFLFEYFSETQRNKGNFPGRFSGRQFSNSRSEMNVSTLELGDSALYLCASSFGETFGELFFGEGSRLTVL.